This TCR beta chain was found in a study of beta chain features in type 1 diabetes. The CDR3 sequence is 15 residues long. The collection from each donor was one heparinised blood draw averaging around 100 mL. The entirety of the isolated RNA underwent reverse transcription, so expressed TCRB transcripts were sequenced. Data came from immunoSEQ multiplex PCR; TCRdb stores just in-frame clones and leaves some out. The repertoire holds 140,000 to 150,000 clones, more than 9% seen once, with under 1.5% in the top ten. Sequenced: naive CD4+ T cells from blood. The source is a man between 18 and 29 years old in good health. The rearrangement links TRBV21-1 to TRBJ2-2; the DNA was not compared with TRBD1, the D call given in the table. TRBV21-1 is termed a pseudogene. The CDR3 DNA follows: TGTGCCAGCAGCCAGAGACAGCTGAACACCGGGGAGCTGTTTTTT. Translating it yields CASSQRQLNTGELFF.